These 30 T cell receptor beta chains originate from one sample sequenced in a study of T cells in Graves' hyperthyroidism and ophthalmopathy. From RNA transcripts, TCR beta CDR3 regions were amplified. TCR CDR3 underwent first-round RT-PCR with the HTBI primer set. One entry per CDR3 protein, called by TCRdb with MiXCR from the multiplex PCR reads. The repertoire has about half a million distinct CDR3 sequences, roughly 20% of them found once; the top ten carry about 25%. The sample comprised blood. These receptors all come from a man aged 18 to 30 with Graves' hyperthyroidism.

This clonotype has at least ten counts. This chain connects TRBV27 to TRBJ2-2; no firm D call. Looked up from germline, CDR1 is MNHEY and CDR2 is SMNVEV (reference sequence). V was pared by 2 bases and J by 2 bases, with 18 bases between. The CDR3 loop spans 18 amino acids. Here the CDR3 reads CASSLAFGQALNTGELFF. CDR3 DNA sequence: TGTGCCAGCAGTTTAGCTTTTGGGCAGGCCCTCAACACCGGGGAGCTGTTTTTT.

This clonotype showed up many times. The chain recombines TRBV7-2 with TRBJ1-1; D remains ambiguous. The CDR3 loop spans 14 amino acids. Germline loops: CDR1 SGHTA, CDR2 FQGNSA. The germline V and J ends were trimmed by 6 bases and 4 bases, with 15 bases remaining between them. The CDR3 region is CASSRYRTLTEAFF. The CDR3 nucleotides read TGTGCCAGCAGTCGTTATAGGACGCTCACTGAAGCTTTCTTT.

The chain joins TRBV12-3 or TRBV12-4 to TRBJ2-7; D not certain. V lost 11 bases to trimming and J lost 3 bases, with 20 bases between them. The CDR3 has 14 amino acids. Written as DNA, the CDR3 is TGTGCCGGCGGCCGAAGAGAAGGCAACTACGAGCAGTACTTC. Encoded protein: CAGGRREGNYEQYF.

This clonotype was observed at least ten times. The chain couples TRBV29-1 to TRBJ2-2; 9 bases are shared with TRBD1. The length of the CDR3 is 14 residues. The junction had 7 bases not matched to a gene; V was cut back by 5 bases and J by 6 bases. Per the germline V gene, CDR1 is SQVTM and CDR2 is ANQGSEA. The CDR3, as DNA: TGCAGCGTTACCGGGACAGGGACCCCCGGGGAGCTGTTTTTT. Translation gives CSVTGTGTPGELFF.

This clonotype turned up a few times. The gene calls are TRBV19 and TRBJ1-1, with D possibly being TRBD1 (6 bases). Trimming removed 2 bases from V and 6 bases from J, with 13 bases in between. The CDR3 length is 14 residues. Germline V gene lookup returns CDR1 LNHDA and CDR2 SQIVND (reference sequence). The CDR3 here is CASSIRGAGAEAFF. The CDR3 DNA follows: TGTGCCAGTAGTATAAGGGGGGCTGGGGCTGAAGCTTTCTTT.

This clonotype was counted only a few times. The CDR3: CASSPDRSSYNEQFF. As DNA, the CDR3 is TGTGCCAGCAGTCCCGACCGTAGCTCCTACAATGAGCAGTTCTTC. The gene calls are TRBV6-1 and TRBJ2-1; D is ambiguous. The CDR3 sequence is 15 residues long. V was shortened by 5 bases and J by 0 bases, with 11 bases between the two germline ends. Per the germline V gene, CDR1 is MNHNS and CDR2 is SASEGT.

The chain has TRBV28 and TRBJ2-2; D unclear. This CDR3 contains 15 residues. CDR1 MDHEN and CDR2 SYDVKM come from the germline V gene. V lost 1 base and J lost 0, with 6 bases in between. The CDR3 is CASSLLHANTGELFF. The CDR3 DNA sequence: TGTGCCAGCAGTTTATTACATGCGAACACCGGGGAGCTGTTTTTT.

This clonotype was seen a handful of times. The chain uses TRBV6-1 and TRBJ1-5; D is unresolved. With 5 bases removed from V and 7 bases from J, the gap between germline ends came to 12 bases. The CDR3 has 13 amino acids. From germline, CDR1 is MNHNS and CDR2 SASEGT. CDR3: CASSPGAVQPQHF. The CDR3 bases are TGTGCCAGCAGTCCCGGAGCGGTGCAGCCCCAGCATTTT.

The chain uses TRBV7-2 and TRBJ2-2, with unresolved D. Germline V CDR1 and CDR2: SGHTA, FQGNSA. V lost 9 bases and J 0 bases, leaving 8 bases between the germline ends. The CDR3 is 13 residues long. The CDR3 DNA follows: TGTGCCAGTAAGACAACGAACACCGGGGAGCTGTTTTTT. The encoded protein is CASKTTNTGELFF.

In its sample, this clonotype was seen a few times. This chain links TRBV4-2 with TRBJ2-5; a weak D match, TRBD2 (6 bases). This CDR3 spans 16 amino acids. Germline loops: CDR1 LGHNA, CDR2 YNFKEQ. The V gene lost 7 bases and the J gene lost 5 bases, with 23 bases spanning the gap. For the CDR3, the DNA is TGTGCCAGCACCCCGGGCTCCCCGGGTGGGGGGGAGACCCAGTACTTC. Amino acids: CASTPGSPGGGETQYF.

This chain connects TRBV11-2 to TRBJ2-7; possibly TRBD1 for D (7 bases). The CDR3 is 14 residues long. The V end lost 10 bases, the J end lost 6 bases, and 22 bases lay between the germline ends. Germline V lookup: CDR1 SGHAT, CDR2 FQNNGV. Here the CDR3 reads CATMRPTGTGEQYF. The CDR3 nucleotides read TGTGCCACGATGCGGCCGACAGGGACTGGCGAGCAGTACTTC. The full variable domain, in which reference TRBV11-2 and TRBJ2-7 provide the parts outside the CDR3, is EAGVAQSPRYKIIEKRQSVAFWCNPISGHATLYWYQQILGQGPKLLIQFQNNGVVDDSQLPKDRFSAERLKGVDSTLKIQPAKLEDSAVYLCATMRPTGTGEQYFGPGTRLTVT.

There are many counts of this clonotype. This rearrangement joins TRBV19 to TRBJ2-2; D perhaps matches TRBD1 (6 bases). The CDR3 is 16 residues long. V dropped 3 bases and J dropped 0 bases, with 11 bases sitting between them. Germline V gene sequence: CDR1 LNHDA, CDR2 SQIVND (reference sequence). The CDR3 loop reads CASSIQGPPNTGELFF. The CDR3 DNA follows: TGTGCCAGTAGTATCCAGGGGCCCCCGAACACCGGGGAGCTGTTTTTT.

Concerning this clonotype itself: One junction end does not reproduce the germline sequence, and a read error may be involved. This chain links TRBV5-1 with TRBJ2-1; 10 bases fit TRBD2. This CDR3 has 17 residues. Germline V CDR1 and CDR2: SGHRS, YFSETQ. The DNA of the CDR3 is TGCGCCAGCAGATTGGAGGCTAGCGGGAGCTCCTACAATGAGCAGTTCTTC. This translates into CASRLEASGSSYNEQFF.

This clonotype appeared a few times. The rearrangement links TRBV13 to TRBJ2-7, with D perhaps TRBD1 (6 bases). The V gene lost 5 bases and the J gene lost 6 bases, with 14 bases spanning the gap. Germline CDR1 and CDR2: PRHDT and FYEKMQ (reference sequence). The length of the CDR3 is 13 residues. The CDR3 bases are TGTGCCAGCAGCCCAGGGGCCTCGGGCGAGCAGTACTTC. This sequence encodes CASSPGASGEQYF.

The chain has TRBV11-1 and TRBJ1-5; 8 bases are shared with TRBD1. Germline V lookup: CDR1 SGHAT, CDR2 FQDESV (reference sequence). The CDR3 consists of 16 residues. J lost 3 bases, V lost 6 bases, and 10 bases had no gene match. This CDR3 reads CASSLGQGWTNQPQHF. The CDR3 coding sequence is TGTGCCAGCAGTCTAGGACAGGGCTGGACCAATCAGCCCCAGCATTTT.

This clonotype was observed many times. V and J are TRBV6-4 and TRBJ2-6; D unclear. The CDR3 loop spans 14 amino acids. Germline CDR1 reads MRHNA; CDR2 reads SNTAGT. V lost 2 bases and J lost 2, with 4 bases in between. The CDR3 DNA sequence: TGTGCCAGCAGTGACGGGGCTGGGGCCAACGTCCTGACTTTC. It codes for CASSDGAGANVLTF.

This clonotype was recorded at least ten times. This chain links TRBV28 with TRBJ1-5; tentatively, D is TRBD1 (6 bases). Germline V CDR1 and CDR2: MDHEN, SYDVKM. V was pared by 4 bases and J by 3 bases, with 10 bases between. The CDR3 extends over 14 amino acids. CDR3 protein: CASSSGAFNQPQHF. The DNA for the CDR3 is TGTGCCAGCAGTTCGGGGGCGTTCAATCAGCCCCAGCATTTT.

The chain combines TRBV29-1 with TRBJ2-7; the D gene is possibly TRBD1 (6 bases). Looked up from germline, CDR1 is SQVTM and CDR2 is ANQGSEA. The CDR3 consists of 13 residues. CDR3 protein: CRAARGRDYEQYF. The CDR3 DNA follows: TGCAGGGCCGCCAGGGGAAGGGACTACGAGCAGTACTTC.

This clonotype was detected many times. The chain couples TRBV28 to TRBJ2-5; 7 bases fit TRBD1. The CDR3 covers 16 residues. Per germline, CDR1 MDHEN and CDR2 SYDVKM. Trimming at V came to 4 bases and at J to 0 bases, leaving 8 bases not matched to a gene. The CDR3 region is CASSSSSTGYQETQYF. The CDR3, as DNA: TGTGCCAGCAGTTCCTCATCGACAGGGTACCAAGAGACCCAGTACTTC.

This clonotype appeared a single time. The CDR3 bases are TGTGCCAGTAGTATTGCGGACAGTCGGTATGGCTACACCTTC. It translates to CASSIADSRYGYTF. This sequence joins TRBV19 and TRBJ1-2, with a possible D match to TRBD1 (6 bases). The CDR3 has 14 amino acids. Germline loops: CDR1 LNHDA, CDR2 SQIVND (reference sequence). Trimming stripped 3 bases from V and 5 bases from J, with 13 bases between.

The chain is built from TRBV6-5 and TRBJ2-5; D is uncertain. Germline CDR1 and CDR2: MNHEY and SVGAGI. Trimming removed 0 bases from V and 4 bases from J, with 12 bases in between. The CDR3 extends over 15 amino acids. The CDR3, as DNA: TGTGCCAGCAGTTACTCGGGCAGGAAGGGAGAGACCCAGTACTTC. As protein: CASSYSGRKGETQYF.

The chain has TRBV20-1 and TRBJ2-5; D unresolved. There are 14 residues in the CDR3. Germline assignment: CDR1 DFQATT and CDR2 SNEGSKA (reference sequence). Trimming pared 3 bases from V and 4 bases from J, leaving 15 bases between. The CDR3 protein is CSASFQDERETQYF. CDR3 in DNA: TGCAGTGCTAGTTTTCAGGATGAGAGAGAGACCCAGTACTTC.

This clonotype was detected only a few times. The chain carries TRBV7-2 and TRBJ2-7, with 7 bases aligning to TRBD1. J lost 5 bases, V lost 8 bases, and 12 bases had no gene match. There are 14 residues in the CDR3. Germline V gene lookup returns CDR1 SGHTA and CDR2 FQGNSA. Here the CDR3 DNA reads TGTGCCAGCGCGCCCGGGACAGCGTGGGACGAGCAGTACTTC. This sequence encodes CASAPGTAWDEQYF.

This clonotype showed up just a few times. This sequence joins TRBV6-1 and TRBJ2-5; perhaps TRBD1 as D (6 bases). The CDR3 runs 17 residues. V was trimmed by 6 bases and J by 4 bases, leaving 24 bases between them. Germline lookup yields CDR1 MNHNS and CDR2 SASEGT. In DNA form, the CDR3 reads TGTGCCAGCAGGGAAAACAGGGCTTGGCGCCATCGAGAGACCCAGTACTTC. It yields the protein CASRENRAWRHRETQYF.

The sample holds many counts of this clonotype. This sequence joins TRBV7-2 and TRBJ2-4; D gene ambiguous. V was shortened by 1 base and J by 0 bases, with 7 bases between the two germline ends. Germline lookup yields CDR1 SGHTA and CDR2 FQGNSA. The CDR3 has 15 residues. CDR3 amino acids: CASSLGVLAKNIQYF. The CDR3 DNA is TGTGCCAGCAGCTTAGGAGTTCTAGCCAAAAACATTCAGTACTTC.

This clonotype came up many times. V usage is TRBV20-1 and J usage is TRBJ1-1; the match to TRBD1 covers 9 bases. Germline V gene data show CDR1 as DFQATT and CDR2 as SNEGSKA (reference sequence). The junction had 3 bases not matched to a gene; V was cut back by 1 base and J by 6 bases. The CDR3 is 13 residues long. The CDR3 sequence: CSARGDRDAEAFF. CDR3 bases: TGCAGTGCTAGAGGGGACAGGGACGCTGAAGCTTTCTTT.

CDR3 region: CSAEVKTAGLNYGYTF. The DNA for the CDR3 is TGCAGCGCCGAGGTTAAGACAGCTGGCCTTAACTATGGCTACACCTTC. J is TRBJ1-2 and V is TRBV29-1; D possibly corresponds to TRBD1 (5 bases). The V end lost 7 bases, the J end lost 1 base, and 22 bases lay between the germline ends. This CDR3 is 16 amino acids long. Germline lookup yields CDR1 SQVTM and CDR2 ANQGSEA.

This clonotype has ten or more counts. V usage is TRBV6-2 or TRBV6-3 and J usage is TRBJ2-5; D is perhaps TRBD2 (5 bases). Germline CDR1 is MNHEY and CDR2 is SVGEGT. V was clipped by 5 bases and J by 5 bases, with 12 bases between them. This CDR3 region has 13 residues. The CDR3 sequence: CASSLLAWETQYF. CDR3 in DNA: TGTGCCAGCAGTCTTCTAGCTTGGGAGACCCAGTACTTC.

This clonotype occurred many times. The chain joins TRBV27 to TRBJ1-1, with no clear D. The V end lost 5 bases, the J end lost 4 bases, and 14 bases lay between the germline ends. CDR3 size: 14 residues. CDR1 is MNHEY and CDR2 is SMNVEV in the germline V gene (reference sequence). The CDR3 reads CASSLDPDGTEAFF. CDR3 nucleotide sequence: TGTGCCAGCAGTCTCGACCCCGATGGCACTGAAGCTTTCTTT.

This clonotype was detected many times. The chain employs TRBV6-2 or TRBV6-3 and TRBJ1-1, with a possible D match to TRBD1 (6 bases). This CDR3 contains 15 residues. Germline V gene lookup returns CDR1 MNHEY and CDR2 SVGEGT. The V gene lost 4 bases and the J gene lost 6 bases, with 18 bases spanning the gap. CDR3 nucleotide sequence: TGTGCCAGCAGTTCCCTCCAGGGGCAGAGGGCTGAAGCTTTCTTT. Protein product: CASSSLQGQRAEAFF.